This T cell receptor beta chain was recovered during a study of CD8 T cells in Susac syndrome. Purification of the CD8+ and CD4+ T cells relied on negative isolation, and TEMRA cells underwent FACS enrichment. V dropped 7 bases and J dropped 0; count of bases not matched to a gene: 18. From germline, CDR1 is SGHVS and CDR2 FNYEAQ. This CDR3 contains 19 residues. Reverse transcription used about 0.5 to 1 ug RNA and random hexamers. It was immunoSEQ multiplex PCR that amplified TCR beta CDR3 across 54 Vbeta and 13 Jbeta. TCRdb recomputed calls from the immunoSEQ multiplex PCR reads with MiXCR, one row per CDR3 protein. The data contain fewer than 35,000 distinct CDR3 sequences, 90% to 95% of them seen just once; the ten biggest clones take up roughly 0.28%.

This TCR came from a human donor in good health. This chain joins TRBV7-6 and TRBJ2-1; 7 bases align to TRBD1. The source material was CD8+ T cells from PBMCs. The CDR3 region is CASNSFTGAWSSSYNEQFF. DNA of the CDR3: TGTGCCAGCAACTCTTTTACAGGGGCGTGGAGCAGCTCCTACAATGAGCAGTTCTTC.